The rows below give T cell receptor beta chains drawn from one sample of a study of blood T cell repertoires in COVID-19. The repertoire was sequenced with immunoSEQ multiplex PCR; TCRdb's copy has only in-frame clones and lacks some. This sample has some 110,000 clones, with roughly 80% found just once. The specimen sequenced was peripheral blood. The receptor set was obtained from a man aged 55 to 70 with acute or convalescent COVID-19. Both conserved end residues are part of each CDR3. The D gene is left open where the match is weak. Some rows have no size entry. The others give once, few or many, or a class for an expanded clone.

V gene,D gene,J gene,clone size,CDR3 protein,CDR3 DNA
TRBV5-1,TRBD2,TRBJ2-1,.,CASSPLAGGFDEQFF,TGCGCCAGCAGCCCCTTAGCGGGGGGCTTTGATGAGCAGTTCTTC
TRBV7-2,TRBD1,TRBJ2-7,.,CASTQTGGFDEQYF,TGTGCCAGCACCCAGACAGGGGGCTTCGACGAGCAGTACTTC
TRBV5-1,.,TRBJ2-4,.,CASSLGAMIGNIQYF,TGCGCCAGCAGCTTGGGGGCCATGATAGGAAACATTCAGTACTTC
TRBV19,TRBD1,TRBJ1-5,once,CASKQGQAVGQPQHF,TGTGCCAGTAAACAGGGACAGGCCGTGGGACAGCCCCAGCATTTT
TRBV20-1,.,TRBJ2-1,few,CSAAGGNEQFF,TGCAGTGCTGCCGGGGGCAATGAGCAGTTCTTC
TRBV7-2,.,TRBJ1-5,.,CASSLVGPGQFNQPQHF,TGTGCCAGCAGCTTAGTAGGACCGGGACAATTCAATCAGCCCCAGCATTTT
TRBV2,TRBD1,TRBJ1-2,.,CASSRDRGGSGYTF,TGTGCCAGCAGCCGGGACAGGGGAGGTTCTGGCTACACCTTC
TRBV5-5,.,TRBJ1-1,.,CASSWSRVGQAFF,TGTGCCAGCAGCTGGTCCAGGGTTGGGCAAGCTTTCTTT
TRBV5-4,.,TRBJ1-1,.,CASTTTGKGQAFF,TGTGCCAGCACCACAACAGGGAAGGGGCAAGCTTTCTTT
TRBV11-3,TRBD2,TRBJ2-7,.,CASSLGGAGDEQYF,TGTGCCAGCAGCTTAGGCGGAGCGGGAGACGAGCAGTACTTC
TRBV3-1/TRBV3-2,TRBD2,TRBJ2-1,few,CASSQGSGGWNEQFF,TGTGCCAGCAGCCAAGGTAGCGGGGGATGGAATGAGCAGTTCTTC
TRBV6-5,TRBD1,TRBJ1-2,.,CASSNPPGQGSGYTF,TGTGCCAGCAGTAACCCACCGGGACAGGGTTCTGGCTACACCTTC
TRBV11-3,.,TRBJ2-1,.,CASSLTGKYNEQFF,TGTGCCAGCAGCTTAACCGGGAAATACAATGAGCAGTTCTTC
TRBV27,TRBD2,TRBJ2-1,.,CASSLWASGNDEQFF,TGTGCCAGCAGTTTATGGGCTAGCGGGAATGATGAGCAGTTCTTC
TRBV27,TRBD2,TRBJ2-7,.,CASSRREGREQYF,TGTGCCAGCAGTCGGCGGGAGGGCCGGGAGCAGTACTTC
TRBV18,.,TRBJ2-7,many,CASSPYQPRTSSYEQYF,TGTGCCAGCTCACCGTACCAGCCTCGGACATCCAGCTACGAGCAGTACTTC
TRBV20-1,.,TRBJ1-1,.,CSASNPNRWGGGSGNTEAFF,TGCAGTGCTAGTAATCCGAATCGATGGGGGGGCGGAAGCGGGAACACTGAAGCTTTCTTT
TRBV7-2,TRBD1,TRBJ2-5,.,CASSPGQRETQYF,TGTGCCAGCAGCCCGGGACAGAGAGAGACCCAGTACTTC
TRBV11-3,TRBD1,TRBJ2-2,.,CASSPAGTANTGELFF,TGTGCCAGCAGTCCCGCCGGGACAGCGAACACCGGGGAGCTGTTTTTT
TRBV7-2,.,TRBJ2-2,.,CASSLLGASNTGELFF,TGTGCCAGCAGCTTATTGGGGGCATCGAACACCGGGGAGCTGTTTTTT
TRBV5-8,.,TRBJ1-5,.,CASSFRYSNQPQHF,TGTGCCAGCAGCTTCCGTTATAGCAATCAGCCCCAGCATTTT
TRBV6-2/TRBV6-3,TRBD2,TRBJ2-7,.,CASSYSVQAGGPNSYEQYF,TGTGCCAGCAGTTACTCGGTGCAAGCGGGAGGGCCTAACTCCTACGAGCAGTACTTC
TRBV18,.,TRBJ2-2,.,CASCPGHVTGELFF,TGTGCCAGCTGCCCGGGACACGTAACCGGGGAGCTGTTTTTT
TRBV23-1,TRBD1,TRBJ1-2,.,CASSHRTGNGYTF,TGCGCCAGCAGTCACCGGACAGGGAATGGCTACACCTTC
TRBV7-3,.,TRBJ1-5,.,CASRQNGENGHQPQHF,TGTGCCAGCAGACAAAACGGGGAAAACGGGCATCAGCCCCAGCATTTT
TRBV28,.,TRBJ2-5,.,CASSWTRETQYF,TGTGCCAGCAGCTGGACAAGGGAGACCCAGTACTTC
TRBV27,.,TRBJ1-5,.,CASRLYRVLGNQPQHF,TGTGCCAGCAGACTCTACAGGGTATTGGGCAATCAGCCCCAGCATTTT
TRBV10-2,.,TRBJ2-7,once,CASSSGGRGNEQYF,TGCGCCAGTAGTAGTGGGGGGAGAGGCAACGAGCAGTACTTC
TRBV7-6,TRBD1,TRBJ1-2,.,CASSLGTGGDLANGYTF,TGTGCCAGCAGCTTAGGGACAGGGGGCGATTTAGCTAATGGCTACACCTTC
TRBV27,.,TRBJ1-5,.,CASRRDSYNQPQHF,TGTGCCAGCAGACGAGACAGTTATAATCAGCCCCAGCATTTT
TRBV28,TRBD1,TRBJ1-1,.,CASSRTGNTEAFF,TGTGCCAGCAGTCGGACAGGGAACACTGAAGCTTTCTTT
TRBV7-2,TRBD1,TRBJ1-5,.,CASSSRQGDTSQPQHF,TGTGCCAGCAGCTCCAGACAGGGTGATACGAGTCAGCCCCAGCATTTT
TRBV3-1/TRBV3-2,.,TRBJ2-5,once,CASSRLKETQYF,TGTGCCAGCAGCCGACTAAAAGAGACCCAGTACTTC
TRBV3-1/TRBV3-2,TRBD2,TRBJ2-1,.,CASSQGPAAGIYNEQFF,TGTGCCAGCAGCCAAGGGCCAGCAGCGGGGATCTACAATGAGCAGTTCTTC
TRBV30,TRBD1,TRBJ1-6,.,CAWSVPWTGISSPLHF,TGTGCCTGGAGTGTACCCTGGACAGGGATTAGTTCACCCCTCCACTTT
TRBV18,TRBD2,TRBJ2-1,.,CASSPGTSSYNEQFF,TGTGCCAGCTCGCCCGGGACTAGCAGCTACAATGAGCAGTTCTTC
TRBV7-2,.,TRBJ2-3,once,CASSLEGVSTDTQYF,TGTGCCAGCAGCTTAGAGGGGGTTTCCACAGATACGCAGTATTTT
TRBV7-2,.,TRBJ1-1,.,CASSFRGNTEAFF,TGTGCCAGCAGCTTTAGGGGGAACACTGAAGCTTTCTTT
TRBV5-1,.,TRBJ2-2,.,CASSLSGGPGELFF,TGCGCCAGCAGCTTGTCCGGCGGTCCCGGGGAGCTGTTTTTT
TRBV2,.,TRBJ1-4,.,CASSRTTSNEKLFF,TGTGCCAGCAGTAGGACAACCTCTAATGAAAAACTGTTTTTT
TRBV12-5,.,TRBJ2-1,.,CASGLPGIGNEQFF,TGTGCTAGTGGTTTGCCAGGAATTGGAAATGAGCAGTTCTTC
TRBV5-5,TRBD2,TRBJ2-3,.,CASGRLAETTDTQYF,TGTGCCAGCGGAAGACTAGCGGAAACCACAGATACGCAGTATTTT
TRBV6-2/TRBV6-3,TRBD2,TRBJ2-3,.,CASSYSRSGGSRKDTQYF,TGTGCCAGCAGTTACTCGAGATCGGGAGGGTCTCGTAAAGATACGCAGTATTTT
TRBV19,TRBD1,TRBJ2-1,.,CASSTTLEGQGAPSYNEQFF,TGTGCCAGTAGTACCACTTTGGAGGGACAGGGGGCACCTTCCTACAATGAGCAGTTCTTC
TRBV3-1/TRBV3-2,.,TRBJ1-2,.,CASSPGQIPGYGYTF,TGTGCCAGCAGCCCAGGACAGATCCCTGGCTATGGCTACACCTTC
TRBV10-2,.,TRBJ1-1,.,CASSEGQFTEAFF,TGCGCCAGCAGTGAGGGACAATTCACTGAAGCTTTCTTT
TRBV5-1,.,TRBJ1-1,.,CASSLGQENTEAFF,TGCGCCAGCAGCTTGGGCCAGGAGAACACTGAAGCTTTCTTT
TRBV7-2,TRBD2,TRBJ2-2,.,CASSPTGTSIGELFF,TGTGCCAGCAGCCCCACCGGGACTAGCATCGGGGAGCTGTTTTTT
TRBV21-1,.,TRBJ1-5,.,CASSPKGTQHF,TGTGCCAGCAGCCCCAAGGGGACCCAGCATTTT